Listed below are T cell receptor beta chains from one sample, sequenced in a study of blood T cell repertoires in COVID-19. The data were produced by immunoSEQ multiplex PCR, yet TCRdb's version contains in-frame clones alone and is incomplete. The sample holds approximately 50,000 clones, about 70% seen once. The sample was peripheral blood. The receptors were sampled from a man aged 45 to 65 with active or convalescent COVID-19. CDR3s include the opening cysteine and the closing phenylalanine or tryptophan. Each record gives: clone size, D gene, V gene, J gene, CDR3 protein, CDR3 DNA. D genes are given only for firm matches. Size tells how often a clone was seen (once, few, many) or the class of an expanded clone, and some rows leave it out.

NA	NA	TRBV10-2	TRBJ1-1	CASRPGTIYSEAFF	TGCGCCAGCAGACCCGGGACAATTTATTCTGAAGCTTTCTTT
NA	NA	TRBV5-1	TRBJ2-1	CASSLGQDYNEQFF	TGCGCCAGCAGCTTGGGCCAGGACTACAATGAGCAGTTCTTC
NA	TRBD2	TRBV7-2	TRBJ2-1	CASSLLAGSYNEQFF	TGTGCCAGCAGCTTGCTAGCGGGTTCCTACAATGAGCAGTTCTTC
few	TRBD2	TRBV5-1	TRBJ2-3	CASSRETSGRGATQYF	TGCGCCAGCAGCCGAGAGACTAGCGGGAGAGGGGCTACGCAGTATTTT
NA	TRBD1	TRBV6-5	TRBJ2-2	CASSLQGTNTGELFF	TGTGCCAGCAGCCTACAGGGGACGAACACCGGGGAGCTGTTTTTT
medium-sized	NA	TRBV30	TRBJ2-5	CAWEVGGETQYF	TGTGCCTGGGAGGTCGGGGGAGAGACCCAGTACTTC
NA	NA	TRBV7-8	TRBJ1-3	CASSLAEGHSGNTIYF	TGTGCCAGCAGCTTAGCCGAGGGACACTCTGGAAACACCATATATTTT
NA	NA	TRBV9	TRBJ1-6	CASSERETGSPLHF	TGTGCCAGCAGCGAAAGAGAGACAGGATCACCCCTCCACTTT
NA	TRBD1	TRBV5-1	TRBJ1-1	CASSPYGTGRTEAFF	TGCGCCAGCAGCCCGTACGGGACAGGTCGCACTGAAGCTTTCTTT
NA	NA	TRBV7-8	TRBJ1-2	CASSFGGGDRGYTF	TGTGCCAGCAGCTTTGGGGGAGGGGATCGTGGCTACACCTTC
once	NA	TRBV13	TRBJ1-2	CASGGRPNYGYTF	TGTGCCAGCGGGGGCAGACCTAACTATGGCTACACCTTC
NA	TRBD2	TRBV11-1	TRBJ2-1	CASSPRGAGAHEQFF	TGTGCCAGCAGCCCGAGGGGTGCGGGAGCCCATGAGCAGTTCTTC
NA	NA	TRBV30	TRBJ1-1	CAWNLNSNTEAFF	TGTGCCTGGAATCTGAACAGCAACACTGAAGCTTTCTTT
few	NA	TRBV5-1	TRBJ2-6	CASSFYRDTGANVLTF	TGCGCCAGCAGCTTTTACAGGGATACCGGGGCCAACGTCCTGACTTTC
NA	NA	TRBV5-5	TRBJ1-3	CASSLGQSEGNTIYF	TGTGCCAGCAGCTTGGGACAGTCCGAGGGAAACACCATATATTTT
NA	TRBD1	TRBV27	TRBJ1-2	CASTPGGRTINYGYTF	TGTGCCAGCACCCCAGGGGGCCGAACCATTAACTATGGCTACACCTTC
once	NA	TRBV6-5	TRBJ1-1	CASSYGRNTEAFF	TGTGCCAGCAGTTACGGCCGGAACACTGAAGCTTTCTTT
NA	NA	TRBV25-1	TRBJ1-2	CASSLASYGYTF	TGTGCCAGCAGTCTGGCTAGCTATGGCTACACCTTC
NA	TRBD1	TRBV6-5	TRBJ2-5	CASSTGTDQETQYF	TGTGCCAGCAGTACCGGGACAGATCAAGAGACCCAGTACTTC
NA	NA	TRBV29-1	TRBJ2-1	CSVLKSSYNEQFF	TGCAGCGTACTAAAGAGCTCCTACAATGAGCAGTTCTTC
NA	NA	TRBV5-1	TRBJ2-3	CASSDQGTDTQYF	TGCGCCAGCAGCGATCAGGGCACAGATACGCAGTATTTT
NA	NA	TRBV16	TRBJ1-1	CASSQFPQAEAFF	TGTGCCAGCAGCCAATTTCCTCAGGCTGAAGCTTTCTTT
NA	TRBD2	TRBV7-2	TRBJ2-3	CASSSRGLAHDTQYF	TGTGCCAGCAGCTCCCGTGGACTAGCTCATGATACGCAGTATTTT
few	NA	TRBV7-3	TRBJ1-4	CASSLGGGSPNEKLFF	TGTGCCAGCAGCTTAGGGGGCGGCAGTCCTAATGAAAAACTGTTTTTT
NA	NA	TRBV12-3/TRBV12-4	TRBJ1-2	CASNSDRPYGYTF	TGTGCCAGCAACTCCGACAGGCCCTATGGCTACACCTTC
NA	NA	TRBV9	TRBJ1-4	CASSVEGQPEKLFF	TGTGCCAGCAGCGTAGAAGGACAGCCCGAAAAACTGTTTTTT
few	NA	TRBV18	TRBJ1-5	CASSRGEEPQHF	TGTGCCAGCTCGCGCGGTGAGGAGCCCCAGCATTTT
NA	NA	TRBV14	TRBJ1-6	CASSQDWARNSALHF	TGTGCCAGCAGCCAAGATTGGGCAAGGAATTCAGCCCTCCACTTT
NA	NA	TRBV5-6	TRBJ1-1	CASRGQSTEAFF	TGCGCCAGCAGGGGACAAAGTACTGAAGCTTTCTTT
NA	TRBD1	TRBV24-1	TRBJ1-2	CATKGDRGGYTF	TGTGCCACCAAAGGGGACAGGGGTGGCTACACCTTC
NA	TRBD2	TRBV27	TRBJ2-7	CASSLSGAGGHEQYF	TGTGCCAGCAGTTTATCCGGGGCGGGAGGCCACGAGCAGTACTTC
NA	TRBD1	TRBV5-1	TRBJ2-5	CASSQQGWKQETQYF	TGCGCCAGCAGCCAACAGGGGTGGAAACAAGAGACCCAGTACTTC
NA	TRBD2	TRBV10-3	TRBJ2-1	CAISVGTSGAYNEQFF	TGTGCCATCAGTGTAGGAACTAGCGGGGCCTACAATGAGCAGTTCTTC
NA	NA	TRBV10-3	TRBJ2-7	CAIKSGQGRYEQYF	TGTGCCATCAAATCCGGGCAGGGTCGTTACGAGCAGTACTTC
few	TRBD1	TRBV19	TRBJ2-3	CASSPDRAPQYF	TGTGCCAGTAGTCCAGACAGGGCACCGCAGTATTTT
NA	NA	TRBV19	TRBJ1-5	CASRMGAAPNQPQHF	TGTGCCAGTAGGATGGGGGCTGCCCCAAATCAGCCCCAGCATTTT
NA	TRBD2	TRBV6-1	TRBJ2-5	CASSEASGGLQETQYF	TGTGCCAGCAGTGAAGCTAGCGGGGGACTTCAAGAGACCCAGTACTTC
NA	TRBD1	TRBV18	TRBJ2-2	CASSLRDRDLSGELFF	TGTGCCAGCTCACTTCGGGACAGGGATCTCTCCGGGGAGCTGTTTTTT
NA	NA	TRBV3-1/TRBV3-2	TRBJ2-5	CASSPWPLADQETQYF	TGTGCCAGCAGCCCCTGGCCTTTAGCGGACCAAGAGACCCAGTACTTC
NA	NA	TRBV28	TRBJ2-1	CASSLEYNEQFF	TGTGCCAGCAGTTTGGAGTACAATGAGCAGTTCTTC